One and the same sample provided the 24 T cell receptor beta chains below, sequenced in a study of blood T cell repertoires in COVID-19. The assay was immunoSEQ multiplex PCR, and TCRdb's table has in-frame clones only and misses some. Of around 120,000 clones in the sample, 90% were seen once. Material for sequencing was peripheral blood. The receptors shown here come from a woman aged 60 to 75 with COVID-19, enrolled during active disease.

The V and J genes are TRBV27 and TRBJ1-2; 8 positions match TRBD1. J was trimmed by 7 bases and V by 8 bases; bases with no gene match: 12. Germline values: CDR1 MNHEY, CDR2 SMNVEV (reference sequence). The CDR3 has 14 amino acids. The CDR3 protein is CASGGPGTGSGYTF. For the CDR3, the DNA is TGTGCCAGCGGAGGACCCGGGACAGGCTCTGGCTACACCTTC.

CDR3 nucleotides: TGTGCCAGCAGCGAGACAGGGGGCGCGGACACTGAAGCTTTCTTT. This codes for CASSETGGADTEAFF. The chain couples TRBV4-2 to TRBJ1-1; 10 bases align to TRBD1. V shed 5 bases, J shed 3 bases, and the junction held 6 bases outside the gene matches. This CDR3 has 15 amino acids. Per the germline V gene, CDR1 is LGHNA and CDR2 is YNFKEQ.

V and J are TRBV11-2 and TRBJ2-7; 8 bases align to TRBD1. The V gene's germline CDR1 is SGHAT and CDR2 FQNNGV. The CDR3 spans 15 residues. V gave up 4 bases and J gave up 1 base; unmatched junction bases: 6. The CDR3 nucleotides are TGTGCCAGCAGCTCTACAGGGGGTATTTCCTACGAGCAGTACTTC. It encodes CASSSTGGISYEQYF.

V usage is TRBV19 and J usage is TRBJ1-6, with D perhaps TRBD1 (6 bases). The CDR3 totals 16 residues. Trimming removed 8 bases from V and 7 bases from J, with 21 bases in between. Germline V gene lookup returns CDR1 LNHDA and CDR2 SQIVND (reference sequence). CDR3 bases: TGTGCCAGTGCCCCTAGGGGTCAGGGGCGCAATTCACCCCTCCACTTT. It is translated as CASAPRGQGRNSPLHF.

This clone was counted only a few times. This sequence joins TRBV5-3 and TRBJ2-6; TRBD2 is a possible D gene (5 bases). TRBV5-3 has ORF status, its function being uncertain. The CDR3 sequence is 15 residues long. V lost 2 bases and J lost 0, with 6 bases in between. In DNA, the CDR3 is TGTGCCAGAAGCTTTGGACTCTCTGGGGCCAACGTCCTGACTTTC. Amino acid sequence: CARSFGLSGANVLTF.

This sequence joins TRBV5-1 and TRBJ2-1, with unresolved D. V dropped 0 bases and J dropped 0 bases, with 4 bases sitting between them. The CDR3 loop spans 14 amino acids. Germline assignment: CDR1 SGHRS and CDR2 YFSETQ. The CDR3 DNA follows: TGCGCCAGCAGCTTGGATAGCTCCTACAATGAGCAGTTCTTC. As protein: CASSLDSSYNEQFF.

The chain couples TRBV6-5 to TRBJ2-7, with D tentatively TRBD1 (6 bases). This CDR3 spans 15 amino acids. Germline V gene sequence: CDR1 MNHEY, CDR2 SVGAGI. Deletions cut 4 bases from V and 2 bases from J, with 15 bases between. CDR3 sequence reads: CASSSLDRTPYEQYF. In nucleotides, the CDR3 is TGTGCCAGCAGTTCTCTCGACAGGACCCCCTACGAGCAGTACTTC.

The rearrangement joins TRBV7-2 to TRBJ1-3, with a tentative D call TRBD1 (5 bases). The CDR3 consists of 16 residues. The V gene lost 2 bases and the J gene lost 0 bases, with 11 bases spanning the gap. In germline, CDR1 is SGHTA, CDR2 FQGNSA. The CDR3 DNA reads TGTGCCAGCAGCTTACAGGGATCCTACTCTGGAAACACCATATATTTT. Its protein product is CASSLQGSYSGNTIYF.

This clone was picked up a small number of times. The gene calls are TRBV4-2 and TRBJ1-1; no clear D. Looked up from germline, CDR1 is LGHNA and CDR2 is YNFKEQ. The CDR3 totals 14 residues. Trimming pared 0 bases from V and 1 base from J, leaving 6 bases between. The CDR3 loop reads CASSQEPGNTEAFF. In DNA, the CDR3 is TGTGCCAGCAGCCAAGAGCCGGGGAACACTGAAGCTTTCTTT.

Only one count was recorded for this clone. V usage is TRBV11-1 and J usage is TRBJ1-1; no firm D call. V shed 5 bases and J shed 0 bases, with 16 bases lying between them. This CDR3 is 16 amino acids long. Germline values: CDR1 SGHAT, CDR2 FQDESV (reference sequence). CDR3 DNA: TGTGCCAGCAGCCCCCGAGGGTTAGCCTTGAACACTGAAGCTTTCTTT. Its translation: CASSPRGLALNTEAFF.

The chain has TRBV5-6 and TRBJ2-3; D unclear. Germline values: CDR1 SGHDT, CDR2 YYEEEE. This CDR3 spans 12 amino acids. Trimming shortened V by 4 bases and J by 2 bases, and 5 bases separated the two germline ends. The CDR3 DNA reads TGTGCCAGCAGCGGGCACACAGATACGCAGTATTTT. Amino acid sequence: CASSGHTDTQYF.

This chain joins TRBV15 and TRBJ2-1; 12 bases are shared with TRBD2. Germline trimming cut 1 base from V and 7 bases from J; bases unmatched to any gene: 5. From germline, CDR1 is LNHNV and CDR2 YYDKDF (reference sequence). This CDR3 contains 16 residues. CDR3 sequence: CATSRGTSGVPNEQFF. DNA for the CDR3: TGTGCCACCAGCAGAGGGACTAGCGGGGTACCGAATGAGCAGTTCTTC. Full variable domain (remainder filled in from reference TRBV15 and TRBJ2-1): DAMVIQNPRYQVTQFGKPVTLSCSQTLNHNVMYWYQQKSSQAPKLLFHYYDKDFNNEADTPDNFQSRRPNTSFCFLDIRSPGLGDTAMYLCATSRGTSGVPNEQFFGPGTRLTVL.

The V and J genes are TRBV24-1 and TRBJ1-2; possibly TRBD1 for D (6 bases). This CDR3 region has 20 residues. From germline, CDR1 is KGHDR and CDR2 SFDVKD. V dropped 10 bases and J dropped 0 bases, with 32 bases sitting between them. CDR3 coding DNA: TGTGCCACGGACGGCCACAGGGATGTTATACTACTAACTACTAACTATGGCTACACCTTC. Translating gives CATDGHRDVILLTTNYGYTF.

V and J are TRBV2 and TRBJ1-4; the match to TRBD1 covers 12 bases. V lost 6 bases and J lost 0; bases outside the gene matches: 11. The CDR3 contains 19 residues. The germline V gene has CDR1 SNHLY and CDR2 FYNNEI. CDR3 sequence reads: CASRVTGTGGLATNEKLFF. The CDR3 nucleotides are TGTGCCAGCAGGGTGACCGGGACAGGGGGCCTTGCAACTAATGAAAAACTGTTTTTT.

The chain joins TRBV4-3 to TRBJ2-1; D possibly corresponds to TRBD2 (6 bases). Trimming stripped 1 base from V and 12 bases from J, with 19 bases between. This CDR3 region has 15 residues. The germline CDR1 and CDR2 sequences are LGHNA and YSLEER. The CDR3 loop is CASSQGRVSGGWQFF. In DNA, the CDR3 is TGCGCCAGCAGCCAAGGGAGGGTAAGCGGCGGATGGCAGTTCTTC.

The chain combines TRBV7-3 with TRBJ1-2, with a possible D match to TRBD1 (6 bases). The V and J ends lost 5 bases and 4 bases respectively, with 17 bases between them. Germline assignment: CDR1 SGHTA and CDR2 FQGTGA. The CDR3 runs 15 residues. The CDR3 is CASSPSGGFGYGYTF. CDR3 coding DNA: TGTGCCAGCAGCCCAAGCGGGGGCTTTGGCTATGGCTACACCTTC.

J is TRBJ2-6 and V is TRBV19; a possible D gene is TRBD1 (5 bases). Germline-derived CDR1 and CDR2 are LNHDA and SQIVND (reference sequence). The CDR3 has 15 amino acids. V was shortened by 6 bases and J by 0 bases, with 9 bases between the two germline ends. The CDR3 spells CASRTDSSGANVLTF. The CDR3 bases are TGTGCCAGTAGGACTGACAGCTCTGGGGCCAACGTCCTGACTTTC. The whole variable domain, remainder taken from reference TRBV19 and TRBJ2-6, is DGGITQSPKYLFRKEGQNVTLSCEQNLNHDAMYWYRQDPGQGLRLIYYSQIVNDFQKGDIAEGYSVSREKKESFPLTVTSAQKNPTAFYLCASRTDSSGANVLTFGAGSRLTVL.

This rearrangement joins TRBV2 to TRBJ2-1; 7 nucleotides match TRBD2. In germline, CDR1 is SNHLY, CDR2 FYNNEI. This CDR3 contains 15 residues. V was pared by 6 bases and J by 5 bases, with 10 bases of the junction left unmatched. The DNA of the CDR3 is TGTGCCAGCAGGCGGGACTACAACTCGGACAATGAGCAGTTCTTC. As protein: CASRRDYNSDNEQFF.

This clone is a singleton in its sample. The CDR3 loop is CASSELGGYGYTF. The CDR3 DNA is TGTGCCAGCAGTGAATTGGGAGGCTATGGCTACACCTTC. V is TRBV6-4 and J is TRBJ1-2; D unclear. The CDR3 consists of 13 residues. Germline CDR1 MRHNA, CDR2 SNTAGT. V was shortened by 3 bases and J by 4 bases, with 9 bases between the two germline ends.

The chain couples TRBV10-3 to TRBJ1-4, with 7 bases that match TRBD1. In germline, CDR1 is ENHRY, CDR2 SYGVKD. The V segment lost 8 bases and the J segment 5 bases; nucleotides outside the gene matches: 8. The CDR3 totals 14 residues. The CDR3 bases are TGTGCCATCGGGAGAGACAGGGCGAATGAAAAACTGTTTTTT. This sequence encodes CAIGRDRANEKLFF.

CDR3 protein: CASSAHSSRGSGNTIYF. The CDR3 bases are TGTGCCAGCAGCGCCCACTCATCCAGGGGTTCTGGAAACACCATATATTTT. This sequence joins TRBV7-2 and TRBJ1-3; possibly TRBD1 for D (6 bases). This CDR3 comprises 17 residues. Germline V gene data show CDR1 as SGHTA and CDR2 as FQGNSA. V shed 5 bases and J shed 1 base, with 18 bases lying between them. Based on the CDR3 plus reference TRBV7-2 and TRBJ1-3, the full variable domain is GAGVSQSPSNKVTEKGKDVELRCDPISGHTALYWYRQSLGQGLEFLIYFQGNSAPDKSGLPSDRFSAERTGGSVSTLTIQRTQQEDSAVYLCASSAHSSRGSGNTIYFGEGSWLTVV.

V gene TRBV11-2 combines with J gene TRBJ2-3, with 8 bases lining up with TRBD2. In germline, CDR1 is SGHAT, CDR2 FQNNGV. The trim removed 4 bases at V and 6 bases at J, leaving 6 bases unmatched. The CDR3 contains 14 residues. CDR3 bases: TGTGCCAGCAGCTCAAGCGGGGGAGGGGATACGCAGTATTTT. This sequence encodes CASSSSGGGDTQYF.

The chain uses TRBV9 and TRBJ2-2; 13 bases fit TRBD2. CDR3 length equals 18 residues. Unmatched junction bases numbered 8, after V lost 1 base and J lost 5 bases. CDR1 and CDR2 (germline): SGDLS, YYNGEE. For the CDR3, the DNA is TGTGCCAGCAGCGTACGGGGACTAGCGGGGCCAAGTACCGGGGAGCTGTTTTTT. The encoded protein is CASSVRGLAGPSTGELFF.

The rearrangement uses TRBV3-1 (or the pseudogene TRBV3-2) and TRBJ1-1; possibly TRBD1 for D (5 bases). With 4 bases removed from V and 3 bases from J, the gap between germline ends came to 9 bases. CDR1 LGHDT and CDR2 YNNKEL come from the germline V gene (reference sequence). This CDR3 is 13 amino acids long. This CDR3 is CASSRQRDTEAFF. The CDR3 nucleotides read TGTGCCAGCAGCCGACAGCGGGACACTGAAGCTTTCTTT.